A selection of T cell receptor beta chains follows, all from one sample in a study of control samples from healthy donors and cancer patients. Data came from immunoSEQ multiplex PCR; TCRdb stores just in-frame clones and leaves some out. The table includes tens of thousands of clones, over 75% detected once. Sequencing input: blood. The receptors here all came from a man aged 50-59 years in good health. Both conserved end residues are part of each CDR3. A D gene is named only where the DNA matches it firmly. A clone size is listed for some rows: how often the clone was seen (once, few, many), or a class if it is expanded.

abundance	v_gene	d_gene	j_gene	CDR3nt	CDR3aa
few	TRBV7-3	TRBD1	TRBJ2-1	TGTGCCAGCAGCTTAACAACAGGGGGCAGGGCTGAGCAGTTCTTC	CASSLTTGGRAEQFF
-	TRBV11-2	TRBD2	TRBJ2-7	TGTGCCAGCAGCCCGCTAGCGGGAGGGCCCATCTACGAGCAGTACTTC	CASSPLAGGPIYEQYF
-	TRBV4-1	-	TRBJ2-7	TGCGCCAGCAGCCAAGGTAGCGGCTCCTACGAGCAGTACTTC	CASSQGSGSYEQYF
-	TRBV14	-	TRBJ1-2	TGTGCCAGCAGCCAAGCCCGGGGGGCGTCTGGCTACACCTTC	CASSQARGASGYTF
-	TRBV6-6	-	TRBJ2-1	TGTGCCAGCACCGACGCACGGGGAGGCGATGAGCAGTTCTTC	CASTDARGGDEQFF
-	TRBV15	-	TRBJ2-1	TGTGCCACCAGCAGAGGTAGGGGGGTCGCACCCTACTACAATGAGCAGTTCTTC	CATSRGRGVAPYYNEQFF
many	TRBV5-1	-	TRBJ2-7	TGCGCCAGCAGTCGGGACACCCTTCGGAGCGAGCAGTACTTC	CASSRDTLRSEQYF
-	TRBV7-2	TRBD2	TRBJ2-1	TGTGCCAGCAGCCCAGCACTAGCGGATAGAGTAGGGCTCTTC	CASSPALADRVGLF
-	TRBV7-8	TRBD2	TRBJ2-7	TGTGCCAGCAGCTTTGGACTAGCGGGAGGGATGGTCTACGAGCAGTACTTC	CASSFGLAGGMVYEQYF
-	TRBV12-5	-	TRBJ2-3	TGTGCTAGTGCCGGGTCCGACGATACGCAGTATTTT	CASAGSDDTQYF
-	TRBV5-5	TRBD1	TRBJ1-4	TGTGCCAGCAGCCGGGACAGGGTAGAAGAAAAACTGTTTTTT	CASSRDRVEEKLFF
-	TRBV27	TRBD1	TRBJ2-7	TGTGCCAGCAGTTTATATCCAGGGGGCGCGTTCGAGCAGTACTTC	CASSLYPGGAFEQYF
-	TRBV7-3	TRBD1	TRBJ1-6	TGTGCCAGCAGCCGACAGGGACAAGGTTCACCCCTCCACTTT	CASSRQGQGSPLHF
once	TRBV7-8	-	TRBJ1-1	TGTGCCAGCAGCTTGGACTTACGCTTTGAAGCTTTCTTT	CASSLDLRFEAFF
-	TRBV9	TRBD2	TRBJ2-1	TGTGCCAGCAGCCCGGGACTAGCGGGAGTCTGGGAGCAGTTCTTC	CASSPGLAGVWEQFF
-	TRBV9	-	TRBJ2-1	TGTGCCAGCAGCGCAGTGGATGGGGAGCAGTTCTTC	CASSAVDGEQFF
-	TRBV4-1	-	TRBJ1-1	TGCGCCAGCAGCCCTCGCCCGGGAGCTGGAAGGGGCACTGAAGCTTTCTTT	CASSPRPGAGRGTEAFF
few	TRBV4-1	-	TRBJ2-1	TGCGCCAGCAGCCAAAGATGGGCGGGGAGCTCCTACAATGAGCAGTTCTTC	CASSQRWAGSSYNEQFF
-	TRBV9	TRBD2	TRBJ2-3	TGTGCCAGCAGCGTAGGTGGGCCTAGCGGGGGCACAGATACGCAGTATTTT	CASSVGGPSGGTDTQYF
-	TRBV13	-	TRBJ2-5	TGTGCCAGCAGCCCCGCCACGGGGCAGACCCAGTACTTC	CASSPATGQTQYF
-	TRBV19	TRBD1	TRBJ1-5	TGTGCCAGTAGTCCCGGGACAGGTTATCAGCCCCAGCATTTT	CASSPGTGYQPQHF
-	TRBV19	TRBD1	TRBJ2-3	TGTGCCAGTAGTATTGGACAGGCAAGCACAGATACGCAGTATTTT	CASSIGQASTDTQYF
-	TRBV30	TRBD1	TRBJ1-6	TGTGCTTACGACCCTGGGACAGGGTATTCACCCCTCCACTTT	CAYDPGTGYSPLHF
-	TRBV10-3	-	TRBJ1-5	TGTGCCATCAGTGAGTCGGCGAGACCTGGAGCCCAGCATTTT	CAISESARPGAQHF
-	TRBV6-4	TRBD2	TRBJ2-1	TGTGCCAGCAGCCCCCAGCGGGGCATATACAATGAGCAGTTCTTC	CASSPQRGIYNEQFF
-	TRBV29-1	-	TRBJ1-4	TGCAGCGTTGAAGATCCTAGAGACGAAAAACTGTTTTTT	CSVEDPRDEKLFF
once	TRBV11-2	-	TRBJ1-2	TGTGCCAGCAGCTCGACACAGGGAGGCGGGTCCTATGGCTACACCTTC	CASSSTQGGGSYGYTF
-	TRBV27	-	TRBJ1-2	TGTGCCAGCAGTTTAAACAGGGCAGCGGCTGGCTACACCTTC	CASSLNRAAAGYTF
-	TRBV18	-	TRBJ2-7	TGTGCCAGCTCACAAGAACAAGTGTCCTACGAGCAGTACTTC	CASSQEQVSYEQYF
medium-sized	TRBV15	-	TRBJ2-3	TGTGCCACCAGCATCGGGACGCAAGATACGCAGTATTTT	CATSIGTQDTQYF
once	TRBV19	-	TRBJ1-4	TGTGCCAGTAGACTGCGAACAACTAATGAAAAACTGTTTTTT	CASRLRTTNEKLFF
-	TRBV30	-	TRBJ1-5	TGTGCCTGGAGTGAAGGACAGTTCAATCAGCCCCAGCATTTT	CAWSEGQFNQPQHF
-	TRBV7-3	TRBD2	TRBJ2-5	TGTGCCAGCAGCTTAACAGGACTAGCGGGAGGGGGAGAGACCCAGTACTTC	CASSLTGLAGGGETQYF
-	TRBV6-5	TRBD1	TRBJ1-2	TGTGCCAGCAGTCCAGGGGGCGGGAACTATGGCTACACCTTC	CASSPGGGNYGYTF
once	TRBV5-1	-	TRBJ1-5	TGCGCCAGCAGTCGCTCCGGGACGGACGATCAGCCCCAGCATTTT	CASSRSGTDDQPQHF
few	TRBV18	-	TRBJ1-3	TGTGCCAGCTCACCACCAGGGATCCCTGGAAACACCATATATTTT	CASSPPGIPGNTIYF
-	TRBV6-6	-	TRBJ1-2	TGTGCCAGCAGTTACGGTAACAGTAACTATGGCTACACCTTC	CASSYGNSNYGYTF
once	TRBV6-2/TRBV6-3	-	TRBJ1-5	TGTGCCAGCAGCCTATCGGGACCGGACAATCAGCCCCAGCATTTT	CASSLSGPDNQPQHF
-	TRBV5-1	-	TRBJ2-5	TGCGCCAGCAGCCTAGACTCCCAAGGGGATCAGACCCAGTACTTC	CASSLDSQGDQTQYF
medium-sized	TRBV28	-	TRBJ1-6	TGTGCCAGCACCTCCTTAGGGTCACCCCTCCACTTT	CASTSLGSPLHF
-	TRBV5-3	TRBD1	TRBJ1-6	TGTGCCAGAAGCTTGGGGGACAGGATACTCTATAATTCACCCCTCCACTTT	CARSLGDRILYNSPLHF
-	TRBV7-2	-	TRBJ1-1	TGTGCCAGCAGCTCATATTTGGGCACTGAAGCTTTCTTT	CASSSYLGTEAFF
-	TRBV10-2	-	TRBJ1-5	TGCGCCAGCCACCGGGACTTAAATCAGCCCCAGCATTTT	CASHRDLNQPQHF
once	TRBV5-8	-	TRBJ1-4	TGTGCCAGCAGCCGCGATTGGGGGGAAACTAATGAAAAACTGTTTTTT	CASSRDWGETNEKLFF
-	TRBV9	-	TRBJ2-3	TGTGCCAGCAGCGTAGACACAGATACGCAGTATTTT	CASSVDTDTQYF
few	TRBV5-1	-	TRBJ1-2	TGCGCCAGCAGCCACAGCGGGCAGGGGAACTATGGCTACACCTTC	CASSHSGQGNYGYTF
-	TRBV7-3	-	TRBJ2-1	TGTGCCAGCAGCTTACTCGGGGGCATCTCCTACAATGAGCAGTTCTTC	CASSLLGGISYNEQFF
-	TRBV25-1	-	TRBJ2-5	TGTGCCAGCCAAGATTTTCGGGACGCCCAAGAGACCCAGTACTTC	CASQDFRDAQETQYF
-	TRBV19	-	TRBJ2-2	TGTGCCAGTAGTAGGGAGGCTATAAGCACCGGGGAGCTGTTTTTT	CASSREAISTGELFF
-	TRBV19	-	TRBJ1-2	TGTGCCAGTAGTACTTCTTTATTACTAACAGGGTCCTACTATGGCTACACCTTC	CASSTSLLLTGSYYGYTF
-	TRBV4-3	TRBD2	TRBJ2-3	TGCGCCAGCAGCCAAGTGAGCGGGGGAGGCACAGATACGCAGTATTTT	CASSQVSGGGTDTQYF
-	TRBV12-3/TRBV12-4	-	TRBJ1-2	TGTGCCAGCAGCTCTACAGGGTACTATGGCTACACCTTC	CASSSTGYYGYTF
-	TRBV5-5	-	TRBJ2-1	TGTGCCAGCAGCTGGTACGTGGCCTCCTACAATGAGCAGTTCTTC	CASSWYVASYNEQFF
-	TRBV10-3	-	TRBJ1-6	TGTGCCATCAGTGATGGCCTAGGACGGGGCAATAATTCACCCCTCCACTTT	CAISDGLGRGNNSPLHF
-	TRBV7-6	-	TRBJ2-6	TGTGCCAGCAGCTTAACTGGGGCCAACGTCCTGACTTTC	CASSLTGANVLTF
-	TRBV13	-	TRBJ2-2	TGTGCCAGCAGCCCAACCAGATTAGGGGACACCGGGGAGCTGTTTTTT	CASSPTRLGDTGELFF
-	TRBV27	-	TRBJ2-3	TGTGCCAGCAGTTCTCTGAAGGACAGTTTCCGCACAGATACGCAGTATTTT	CASSSLKDSFRTDTQYF
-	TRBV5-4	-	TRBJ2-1	TGTGCCAGCAGCTTTGGCGGAAGCTCCTACAATGAGCAGTTCTTC	CASSFGGSSYNEQFF
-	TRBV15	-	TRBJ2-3	TGTGCCACCAGCAGGGGAGACAGTGACTCAGATACGCAGTATTTT	CATSRGDSDSDTQYF